Listed here is a single T cell receptor (beta chain). Clones were sequenced by immunoSEQ multiplex PCR, and TCRdb holds only the in-frame ones, with some missing. The table records approximately 44,000 clones, 70% to 80% of them present only once. This entry comes from a study of radiotherapy plus CTLA-4 blockade in lung cancer. Patients had chemo-refractory metastatic non-small-cell lung cancer and received focal radiation plus CTLA-4 blockade that used ipilimumab. Germline trimming cut 6 bases from V and 7 bases from J; bases unmatched to any gene: 11. The CDR3 extends over 15 amino acids. Germline V gene lookup returns CDR1 MNHNS and CDR2 SASEGT.

V usage is TRBV6-1 and J usage is TRBJ2-1; the match to TRBD1 covers 8 bases. The source is a human donor with non-small cell lung cancer who had stable disease on radiotherapy plus ipilimumab. The source was peripheral blood, collected from a patient treated with radiotherapy plus ipilimumab. The DNA for the CDR3 is TGTGCCAGCAGAATTGACAGGGGAATAGTAAATGAGCAGTTCTTC. Amino acids: CASRIDRGIVNEQFF.